The source of this TCR beta chain is a study of blood T cell repertoires in COVID-19. Across the study: The study drew acute and convalescent COVID-19 samples from the United States, Italy and Spain. T cells, B-cell-depleted T cells, or PBMCs supplied cDNA or gDNA.

Trimming removed 1 base from V and 2 bases from J; junction bases left unmatched: 6. Germline CDR1 and CDR2: SEHNR and FQNEAQ (reference sequence). The CDR3 contains 16 residues. Source study methods: Estimation of nucleated cell counts relied on the amplification of reference gene primers. TCRdb keeps only in-frame clones here, not all; method: immunoSEQ multiplex PCR. V and J calls plus clone size are reproduced from that table; the DNA served to infer D and trimming. The sample lists about 87,000 clones, over 70% seen once, with roughly 4% in the top ten. The sequenced sample consisted of peripheral blood. The rearrangement uses TRBV7-9 and TRBJ2-7; 9 bases align to TRBD1. The source is a woman between 50 and 59 years old with acute or convalescent COVID-19. The CDR3 here is CASSLVTGGGTYEQYF. CDR3 in DNA: TGTGCCAGCAGCTTAGTAACAGGGGGCGGAACCTACGAGCAGTACTTC.